The present entry profiles one T cell receptor beta chain with its context. Antigen specificity is unknown. V shed 4 bases and J 7 bases; nucleotides not matched to a gene: 5. CDR1 and CDR2 (germline): LNHDA, SQIVND (reference sequence). The CDR3 has 14 amino acids. This specimen belongs to a study of T cell responses to AZD1222 COVID-19 vaccine. Study results and limitations: Epitopes outside B.1.351 and B.1.1.7 mutated regions reportedly drew nearly half of spike TCRs. Breadth and depth of Spike-specific TCRs rose after two AZD1222 doses. Baseline seropositives among AZD1222 recipients totaled only five to seven. Clonal diversity may have been underestimated, and the donors were mostly white British, with more females than males.

The protocol was immunoSEQ multiplex PCR, while the TCRdb copy is restricted to in-frame clones and leaves out a portion. The table includes some 140,000 clones, 85% to 90% detected once. The starting material was peripheral blood, obtained on day 0 of MenACWY control vaccination. This clonotype was sampled from an adult in good health. This chain uses TRBV19 with TRBJ1-5, with 9 positions matching TRBD1. In DNA form, the CDR3 reads TGTGCCAGTAGTACTCGGGACAGGGTCCAGCCCCAGCATTTT. Protein sequence: CASSTRDRVQPQHF.